The present T cell receptor beta chain was sequenced within a study of T cells in tuberculosis. Germline V CDR1 and CDR2: MNHEY, SVGAGI. The CDR3 is made up of 13 amino acids. Trimming removed 5 bases at V and 7 bases at J, with 9 bases between. Method: immunoSEQ multiplex PCR; TCRdb's copy keeps in-frame clones and lacks some. The repertoire holds about 29,000 clones, roughly 89% seen once, with 5.5% to 7.5% in the top ten. This clone showed up just once. This rearrangement joins TRBV6-5 to TRBJ1-6; the D is unclear. The specimen sequenced was PBMCs. The origin of this receptor is a donor between 10 and 35 years old with latent tuberculosis or without tuberculosis infection. The chain's CDR3 is CASSPSVNSPLHF. CDR3 DNA: TGTGCCAGCAGTCCCTCGGTGAATTCACCCCTCCACTTT.